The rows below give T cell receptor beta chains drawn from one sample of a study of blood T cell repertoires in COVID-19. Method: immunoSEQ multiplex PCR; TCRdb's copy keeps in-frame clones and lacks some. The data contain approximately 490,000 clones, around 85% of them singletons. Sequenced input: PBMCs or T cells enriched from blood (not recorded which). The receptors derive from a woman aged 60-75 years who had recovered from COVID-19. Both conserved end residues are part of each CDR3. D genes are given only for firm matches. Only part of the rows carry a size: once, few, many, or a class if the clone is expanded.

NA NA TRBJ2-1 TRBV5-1 CASSSRSGASTYNEQFF TGCGCCAGCAGCTCCCGTTCCGGAGCAAGCACCTACAATGAGCAGTTCTTC
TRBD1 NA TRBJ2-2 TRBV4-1 CASSQHRDRGTGELFF TGCGCCAGCAGCCAGCACCGGGACAGAGGCACCGGGGAGCTGTTTTTT
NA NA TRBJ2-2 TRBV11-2 CASSLGRGELFF TGTGCCAGCAGCTTGGGCAGGGGGGAGCTGTTTTTT
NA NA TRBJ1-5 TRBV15 CATSRDRGQPQHF TGTGCCACCAGCAGAGATCGGGGACAGCCCCAGCATTTT
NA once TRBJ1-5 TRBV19 CASSIVPGDQPQHF TGTGCCAGTAGTATTGTCCCGGGGGATCAGCCCCAGCATTTT
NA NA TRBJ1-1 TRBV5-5 CASKVRQLNTEAFF TGTGCCAGCAAGGTCAGGCAGCTGAACACTGAAGCTTTCTTT
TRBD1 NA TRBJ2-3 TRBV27 CASSLRQGRTDTQYF TGTGCCAGCAGTTTGCGACAGGGCCGCACAGATACGCAGTATTTT
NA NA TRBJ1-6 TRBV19 CASSIQGRNSPLHF TGTGCCAGTAGTATACAGGGTCGGAATTCACCCCTCCACTTT
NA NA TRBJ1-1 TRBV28 CASSPGHWRGSTEAFF TGTGCCAGCAGTCCAGGACACTGGCGGGGTAGCACTGAAGCTTTCTTT
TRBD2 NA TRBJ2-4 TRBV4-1 CASSHTGLAGPGAKNIQYF TGCGCCAGCAGCCATACGGGACTAGCGGGGCCCGGGGCCAAAAACATTCAGTACTTC
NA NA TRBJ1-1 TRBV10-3 CAISALVGRGITEAFF TGTGCCATCAGTGCTTTAGTCGGCAGGGGCATCACTGAAGCTTTCTTT
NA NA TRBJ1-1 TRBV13 CASSTQGVTEAFF TGTGCCAGCAGCACACAGGGAGTCACTGAAGCTTTCTTT
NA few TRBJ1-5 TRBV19 CASSAGPGGPQHF TGTGCCAGTAGTGCGGGACCGGGTGGGCCCCAGCATTTT
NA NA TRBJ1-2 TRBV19 CASSNTGVEGYTF TGTGCCAGTAGTAACACGGGAGTTGAGGGCTACACCTTC
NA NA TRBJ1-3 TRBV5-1 CASSSYSGNTIYF TGCGCCAGCAGCTCCTACTCTGGAAACACCATATATTTT
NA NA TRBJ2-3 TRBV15 CATSSRYTQYF TGTGCCACCAGCAGTCGGTATACGCAGTATTTT
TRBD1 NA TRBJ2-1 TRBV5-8 CASSLRRTGGLNEQFF TGTGCCAGCAGCTTGCGGAGAACAGGGGGTTTGAATGAGCAGTTCTTC
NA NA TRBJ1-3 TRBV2 CASSVDSPIYF TGTGCCAGCAGTGTGGACAGCCCGATATATTTT
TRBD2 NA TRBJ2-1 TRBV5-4 CASSSSSGGPNEQFF TGTGCCAGCAGCTCATCTAGCGGGGGGCCCAATGAGCAGTTCTTC
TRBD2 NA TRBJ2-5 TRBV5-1 CASRGGASGVQETQYF TGCGCCAGCAGAGGGGGGGCTAGCGGGGTACAAGAGACCCAGTACTTC
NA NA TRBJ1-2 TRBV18 CASSLSPPGTQIYGYTF TGTGCCAGCTCACTTAGCCCTCCCGGGACACAAATCTATGGCTACACCTTC
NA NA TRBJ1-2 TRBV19 CASWRPTANYGYTF TGTGCCAGTTGGAGACCGACCGCGAACTATGGCTACACCTTC
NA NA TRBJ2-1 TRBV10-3 CAISEKEYNEQFF TGTGCCATCAGTGAGAAAGAGTACAATGAGCAGTTCTTC
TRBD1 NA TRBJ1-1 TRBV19 CASHTGTANTEAFF TGTGCCAGCCATACCGGGACAGCGAACACTGAAGCTTTCTTT
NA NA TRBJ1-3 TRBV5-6 CASSLDPSGNTIYF TGTGCCAGCAGCCTAGACCCCTCTGGAAACACCATATATTTT
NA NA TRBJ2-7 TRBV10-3 CAIRGGAGLYEQYF TGTGCCATCAGGGGGGGAGCTGGGCTCTACGAGCAGTACTTC
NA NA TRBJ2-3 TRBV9 CASSASGVGRTDTQYF TGTGCCAGCAGCGCTTCAGGGGTAGGCCGCACAGATACGCAGTATTTT
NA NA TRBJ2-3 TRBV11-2 CASSLAGVTQYF TGTGCCAGCAGCTTAGCGGGAGTAACGCAGTATTTT
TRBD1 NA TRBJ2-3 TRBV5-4 CASSDQARTGGTDTQYF TGTGCCAGCAGCGACCAAGCCCGGACAGGGGGTACAGATACGCAGTATTTT
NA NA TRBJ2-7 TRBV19 CASSIGGANPYEQYF TGTGCCAGTAGTATTGGCGGGGCCAATCCCTACGAGCAGTACTTC
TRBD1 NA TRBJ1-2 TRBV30 CAWRTGTGEDGYTF TGTGCCTGGAGAACGGGAACAGGGGAGGATGGCTACACCTTC
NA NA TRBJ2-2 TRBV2 CASRRDSDTGELFF TGTGCCAGCAGGCGGGACTCCGACACCGGGGAGCTGTTTTTT
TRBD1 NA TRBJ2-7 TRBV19 CASSTSGTGATKYF TGTGCCAGTAGTACCTCCGGGACAGGGGCCACAAAGTACTTC
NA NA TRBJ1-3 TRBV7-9 CASSAWSGGNTIYF TGTGCCAGCAGTGCGTGGAGTGGTGGAAACACCATATATTTT
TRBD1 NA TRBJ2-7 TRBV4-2 CASSPTTGVREQYF TGTGCCAGCAGCCCCACGACAGGGGTACGCGAGCAGTACTTC
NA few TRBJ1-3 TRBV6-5 CASSSGQLSGNTIYF TGTGCCAGCAGCTCCGGACAGCTCTCTGGAAACACCATATATTTT
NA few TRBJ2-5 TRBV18 CASSSPDLRGETQYF TGTGCCAGCTCATCACCGGACCTACGGGGAGAGACCCAGTACTTC
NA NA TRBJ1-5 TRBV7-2 CASSLSLLNQPQHF TGTGCCAGCAGCTTATCCCTTTTAAATCAGCCCCAGCATTTT
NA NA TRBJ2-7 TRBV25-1 CASSENRGTDEQYF TGTGCCAGCAGTGAAAACCGGGGGACTGACGAGCAGTACTTC
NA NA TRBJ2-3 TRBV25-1 CASSEGGGSGDTQYF TGTGCCAGCAGTGAGGGGGGGGGCAGCGGGGATACGCAGTATTTT